Presented here are 7 T cell receptor beta chains from one specimen sequenced in a study of T-cell reconstitution after alpha-beta-depleted transplantation in children. TCRbeta library construction was performed incorporating unique molecular identifiers. TCRdb ran MiXCR on the PCR reads and lists one entry per CDR3 protein. The table has 70,000 to 100,000 distinct CDR3 sequences, 12% seen once. The source material was PBMCs from the stem cell graft donor, sampled from the stem cell graft. These TCRs come from a human donor who donated a stem cell graft to a child with inherited bone marrow failure.

This clonotype has only a few counts. The V gene is TRBV7-8, the J gene TRBJ2-7, with 9 bases lining up with TRBD2. Trimming at V came to 6 bases and at J to 6 bases, leaving 9 bases not matched to a gene. Germline V gives CDR1 SGHVS, CDR2 FQNEAQ. The CDR3 is 14 residues long. The CDR3 is CASRTSGGIGEQYF. The CDR3 coding sequence is TGTGCCAGCAGGACGAGCGGGGGGATAGGCGAGCAGTACTTC.

This clonotype has at least ten counts. The chain combines TRBV3-1 with TRBJ2-7; D unresolved. The CDR3 covers 15 residues. With 0 bases removed from V and 1 base from J, the gap between germline ends came to 10 bases. CDR1 is LGHDT, CDR2 YNNKEL, per germline (reference sequence). The CDR3 here is CASSQDIGLSYEQYF. CDR3 bases: TGTGCCAGCAGCCAAGACATTGGGCTATCCTACGAGCAGTACTTC.

This clonotype was counted at least ten times. This sequence joins TRBV5-1 and TRBJ1-2, with no clear D. V gave up 4 bases and J gave up 4 bases, with 11 bases separating them. The CDR3 sequence is 13 residues long. CDR1 is SGHRS, CDR2 YFSETQ, per germline. CDR3 coding DNA: TGCGCCAGCAGCCAGGAACAAAGCTATGGCTACACCTTC. It encodes CASSQEQSYGYTF.

This clonotype was detected many times. The chain joins TRBV6-1 to TRBJ2-1; the D gene is possibly TRBD1 (6 bases). V lost 6 bases and J lost 0, with 15 bases in between. Germline V gene sequence: CDR1 MNHNS, CDR2 SASEGT. This CDR3 comprises 16 residues. CDR3: CASSPGTTSSYNEQFF. The DNA of the CDR3 is TGTGCCAGCAGCCCCGGGACAACCAGCTCCTACAATGAGCAGTTCTTC.

The chain joins TRBV7-2 to TRBJ2-1; D ambiguous. The CDR3 is 13 amino acids. CDR1 and CDR2 (germline): SGHTA, FQGNSA. Trimming took 0 bases from V and 8 from J, leaving 8 bases between them. The CDR3 loop reads CASSLARLDEQFF. CDR3 nucleotides: TGTGCCAGCAGCTTAGCGCGGCTCGATGAGCAGTTCTTC.

This clonotype was counted at least ten times. The CDR3 DNA reads TGCGCCAGCAGCGCGACGGGCTACAATGAGCAGTTCTTC. This sequence encodes CASSATGYNEQFF. The chain carries TRBV5-1 and TRBJ2-1; D is unresolved. Trimming stripped 4 bases from V and 3 bases from J, with 8 bases between. The CDR3 loop spans 13 amino acids. The germline gives CDR1 SGHRS, CDR2 YFSETQ.

On this clonotype: It is unclear where the CDR3 begins or ends on the DNA, so no DNA is shown, and the CDR3 is as TCRdb lists it. The chain links TRBV20-1 to TRBJ2-7; the table calls TRBD2, which could not be checked here. Germline values: CDR1 DFQATT, CDR2 SNEGSKA (reference sequence). The CDR3 totals 15 residues, both ends included. CDR3 protein: CSAGVASGSSYEQYF.